The text below deals with one T cell receptor (beta chain). This sample is drawn from a study of blood T cell repertoires in COVID-19. Study at large: The United States, Italy and Spain supplied acute and convalescent COVID-19 samples. Nucleic acid was either cDNA or gDNA, and it came from T cells, B-cell-depleted T cells, or PBMCs.

In the original processing: Reference gene primer amplification yielded estimated nucleated cell counts. Measured with immunoSEQ multiplex PCR; TCRdb has only the in-frame clones, and not every one. The DNA gave D and trimming, while V, J and clone size come from that table. The repertoire includes around 380,000 clones, 81% of them detected once, and about 1.2% sits in the top ten. CDR1 is DFQATT and CDR2 is SNEGSKA in the germline V gene (reference sequence). The CDR3 extends over 11 amino acids. The V and J ends lost 3 bases and 9 bases respectively, with 6 bases between them. The TCR was taken from a human donor with acute or convalescent COVID-19. The donor label of this sample is uncertain. The specimen was peripheral blood. J is TRBJ1-6 and V is TRBV20-1; D unresolved. The CDR3 loop is CSASPLSPLHF. DNA for the CDR3: TGCAGTGCTAGCCCTCTTTCACCCCTCCACTTT.